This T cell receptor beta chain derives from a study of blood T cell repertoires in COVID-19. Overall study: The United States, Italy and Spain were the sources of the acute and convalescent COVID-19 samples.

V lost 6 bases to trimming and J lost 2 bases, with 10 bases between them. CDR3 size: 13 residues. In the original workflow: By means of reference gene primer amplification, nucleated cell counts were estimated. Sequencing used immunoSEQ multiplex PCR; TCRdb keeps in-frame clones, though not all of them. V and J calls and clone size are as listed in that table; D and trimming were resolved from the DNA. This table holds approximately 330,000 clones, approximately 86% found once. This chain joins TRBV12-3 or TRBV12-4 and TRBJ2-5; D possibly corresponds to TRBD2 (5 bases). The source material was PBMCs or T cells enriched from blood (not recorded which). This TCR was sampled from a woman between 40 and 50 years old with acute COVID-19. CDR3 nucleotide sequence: TGTGCCAGCAGCTACGGACTGCAAGAGACCCAGTACTTC. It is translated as CASSYGLQETQYF.